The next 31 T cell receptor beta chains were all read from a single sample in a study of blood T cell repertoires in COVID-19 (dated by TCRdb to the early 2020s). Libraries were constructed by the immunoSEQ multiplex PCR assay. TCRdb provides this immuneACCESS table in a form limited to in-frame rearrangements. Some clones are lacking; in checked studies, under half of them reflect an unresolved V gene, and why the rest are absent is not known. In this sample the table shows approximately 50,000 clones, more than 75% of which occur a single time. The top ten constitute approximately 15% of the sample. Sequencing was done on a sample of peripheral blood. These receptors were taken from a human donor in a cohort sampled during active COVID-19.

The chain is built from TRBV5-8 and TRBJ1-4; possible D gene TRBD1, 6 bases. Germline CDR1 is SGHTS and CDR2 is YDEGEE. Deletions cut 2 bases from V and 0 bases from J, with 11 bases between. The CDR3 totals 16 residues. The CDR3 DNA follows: TGTGCCAGCAGCTTCGGACAGAGGACAACTAATGAAAAACTGTTTTTT. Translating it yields CASSFGQRTTNEKLFF.

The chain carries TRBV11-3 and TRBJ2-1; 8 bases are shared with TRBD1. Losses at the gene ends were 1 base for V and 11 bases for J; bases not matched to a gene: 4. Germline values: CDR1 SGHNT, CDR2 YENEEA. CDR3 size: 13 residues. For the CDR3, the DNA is TGTGCCAGCAGCTTAGGACAGGGGCTAAAGCAGTTCTTC. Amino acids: CASSLGQGLKQFF.

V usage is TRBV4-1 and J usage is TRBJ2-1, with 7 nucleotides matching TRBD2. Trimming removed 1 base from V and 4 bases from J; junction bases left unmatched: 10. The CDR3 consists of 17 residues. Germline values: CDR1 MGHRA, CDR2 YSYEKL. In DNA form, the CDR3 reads TGCGCCAGCAGCCAAGTCCCCCGACTAGCTAGTTACAATGAGCAGTTCTTC. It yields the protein CASSQVPRLASYNEQFF.

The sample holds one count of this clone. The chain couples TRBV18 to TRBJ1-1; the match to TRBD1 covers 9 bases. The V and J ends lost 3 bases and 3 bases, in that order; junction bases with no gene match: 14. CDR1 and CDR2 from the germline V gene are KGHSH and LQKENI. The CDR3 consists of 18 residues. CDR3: CASSPRDRERLGDTEAFF. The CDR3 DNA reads TGTGCCAGCTCACCCCGGGACAGGGAAAGGTTAGGCGACACTGAAGCTTTCTTT.

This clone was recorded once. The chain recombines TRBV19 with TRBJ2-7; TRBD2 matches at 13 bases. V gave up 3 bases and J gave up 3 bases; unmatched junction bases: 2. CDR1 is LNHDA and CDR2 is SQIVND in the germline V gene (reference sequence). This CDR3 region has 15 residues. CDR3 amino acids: CASSIGLAGVYEQYF. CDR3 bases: TGTGCCAGTAGTATCGGACTAGCGGGAGTCTACGAGCAGTACTTC. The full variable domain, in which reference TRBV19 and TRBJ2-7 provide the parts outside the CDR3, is DGGITQSPKYLFRKEGQNVTLSCEQNLNHDAMYWYRQDPGQGLRLIYYSQIVNDFQKGDIAEGYSVSREKKESFPLTVTSAQKNPTAFYLCASSIGLAGVYEQYFGPGTRLTVT.

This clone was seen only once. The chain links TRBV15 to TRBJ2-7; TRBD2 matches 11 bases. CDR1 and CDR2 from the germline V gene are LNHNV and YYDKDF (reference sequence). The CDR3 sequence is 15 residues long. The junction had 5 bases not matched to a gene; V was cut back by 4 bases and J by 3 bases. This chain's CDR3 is CATSTILAGGYEQYF. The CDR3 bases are TGTGCCACCAGCACTATCCTAGCGGGGGGCTACGAGCAGTACTTC.

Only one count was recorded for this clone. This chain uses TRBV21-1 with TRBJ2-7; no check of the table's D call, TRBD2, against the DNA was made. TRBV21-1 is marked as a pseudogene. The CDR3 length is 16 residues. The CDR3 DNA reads TGTGCCAGCAGCACGTGCCTTGCGGGGAAAACGTACGAGCAGTACTTC. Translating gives CASSTCLAGKTYEQYF.

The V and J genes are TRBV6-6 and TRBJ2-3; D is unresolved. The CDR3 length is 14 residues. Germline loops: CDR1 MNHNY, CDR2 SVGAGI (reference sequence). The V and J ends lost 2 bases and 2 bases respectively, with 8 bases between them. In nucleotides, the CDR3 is TGTGCCAGCAGTTACGGTGTAGCCACAGATACGCAGTATTTT. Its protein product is CASSYGVATDTQYF.

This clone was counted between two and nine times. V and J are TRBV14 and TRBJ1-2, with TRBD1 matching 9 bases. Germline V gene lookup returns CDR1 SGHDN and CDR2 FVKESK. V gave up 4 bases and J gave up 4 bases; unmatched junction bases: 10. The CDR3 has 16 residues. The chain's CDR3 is CASSLSGTGFGYGYTF. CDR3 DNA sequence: TGTGCCAGCAGCCTTTCCGGGACAGGGTTTGGCTATGGCTACACCTTC.

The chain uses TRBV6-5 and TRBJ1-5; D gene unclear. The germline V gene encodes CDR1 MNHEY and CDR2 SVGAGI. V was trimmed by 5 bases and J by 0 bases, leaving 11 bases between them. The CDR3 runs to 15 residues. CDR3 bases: TGTGCCAGCAGTATACAGAGAAATAGCAATCAGCCCCAGCATTTT. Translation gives CASSIQRNSNQPQHF.

The CDR3 protein is CASSPLRETGTPETQYF. CDR3 sequence (DNA): TGTGCCAGTAGCCCCCTCCGCGAGACAGGGACCCCAGAGACCCAGTACTTC. The genes are TRBV19 and TRBJ2-5; 7 nucleotides line up with TRBD1. The CDR3 contains 17 residues. The ends lost 6 bases at V and 4 bases at J; junction bases unmatched: 17. Per the germline V gene, CDR1 is LNHDA and CDR2 is SQIVND (reference sequence).

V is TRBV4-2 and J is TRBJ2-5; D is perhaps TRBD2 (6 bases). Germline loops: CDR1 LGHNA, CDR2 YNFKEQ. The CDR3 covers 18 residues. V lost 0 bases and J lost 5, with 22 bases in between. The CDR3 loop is CASSQEDFGTPGGETQYF. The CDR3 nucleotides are TGTGCCAGCAGCCAAGAAGATTTCGGGACTCCCGGTGGGGAGACCCAGTACTTC.

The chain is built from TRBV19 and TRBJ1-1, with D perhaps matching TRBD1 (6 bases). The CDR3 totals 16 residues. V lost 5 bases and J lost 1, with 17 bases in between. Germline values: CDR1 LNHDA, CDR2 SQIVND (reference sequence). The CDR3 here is CASSARRDTPNTEAFF. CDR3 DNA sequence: TGTGCCAGTAGTGCCCGAAGGGACACCCCGAACACTGAAGCTTTCTTT.

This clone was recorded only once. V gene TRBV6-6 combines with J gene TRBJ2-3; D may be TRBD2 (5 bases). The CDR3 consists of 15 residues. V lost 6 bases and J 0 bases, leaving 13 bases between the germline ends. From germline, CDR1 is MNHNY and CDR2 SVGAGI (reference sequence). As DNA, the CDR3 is TGTGCCAGCAGATCTAGCTTTTCTAGCACAGATACGCAGTATTTT. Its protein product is CASRSSFSSTDTQYF.

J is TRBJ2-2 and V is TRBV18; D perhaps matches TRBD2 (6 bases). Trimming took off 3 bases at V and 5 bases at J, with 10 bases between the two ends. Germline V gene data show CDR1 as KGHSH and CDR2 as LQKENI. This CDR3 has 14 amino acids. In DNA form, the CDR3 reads TGTGCCAGCTCACCCCGCGGGAATACCGGGGAGCTGTTTTTT. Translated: CASSPRGNTGELFF. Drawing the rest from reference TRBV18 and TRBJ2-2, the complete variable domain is NAGVMQNPRHLVRRRGQEARLRCSPMKGHSHVYWYRQLPEEGLKFMVYLQKENIIDESGMPKERFSAEFPKEGPSILRIQQVVRGDSAAYFCASSPRGNTGELFFGEGSRLTVL.

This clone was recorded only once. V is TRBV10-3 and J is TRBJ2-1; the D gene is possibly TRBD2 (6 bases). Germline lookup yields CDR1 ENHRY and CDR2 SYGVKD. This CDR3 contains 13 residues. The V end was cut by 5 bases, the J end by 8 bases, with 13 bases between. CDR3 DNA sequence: TGTGCCATCAGTAGACTAGGCAACGATGAGCAGTTCTTC. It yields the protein CAISRLGNDEQFF.

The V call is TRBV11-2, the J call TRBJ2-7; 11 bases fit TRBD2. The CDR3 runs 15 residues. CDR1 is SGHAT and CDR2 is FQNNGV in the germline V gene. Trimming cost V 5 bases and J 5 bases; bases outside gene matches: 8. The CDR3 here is CASSISTSGNNEQYF. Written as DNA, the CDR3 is TGTGCCAGCAGCATCTCGACTAGCGGGAACAACGAGCAGTACTTC.

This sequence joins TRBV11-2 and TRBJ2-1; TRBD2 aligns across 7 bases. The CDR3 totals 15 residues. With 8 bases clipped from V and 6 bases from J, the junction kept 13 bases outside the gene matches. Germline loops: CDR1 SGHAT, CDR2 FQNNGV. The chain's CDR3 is CASLFSTSQVNEQFF. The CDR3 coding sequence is TGTGCCAGCTTGTTTTCGACTAGCCAAGTCAATGAGCAGTTCTTC.

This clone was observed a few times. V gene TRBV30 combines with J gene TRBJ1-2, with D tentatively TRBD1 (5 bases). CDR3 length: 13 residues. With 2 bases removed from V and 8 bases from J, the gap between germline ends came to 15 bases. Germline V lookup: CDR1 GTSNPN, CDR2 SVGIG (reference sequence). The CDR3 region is CAWSPLRDTGYTF. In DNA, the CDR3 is TGTGCCTGGAGTCCTCTCAGGGATACGGGCTACACCTTC.

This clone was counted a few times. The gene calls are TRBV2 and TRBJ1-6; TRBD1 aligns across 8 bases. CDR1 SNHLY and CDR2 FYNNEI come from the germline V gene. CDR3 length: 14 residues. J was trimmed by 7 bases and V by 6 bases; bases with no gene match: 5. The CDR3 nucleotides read TGTGCCAGCAGCCAGGGGGCTGGGAATTCACCCCTCCACTTT. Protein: CASSQGAGNSPLHF.

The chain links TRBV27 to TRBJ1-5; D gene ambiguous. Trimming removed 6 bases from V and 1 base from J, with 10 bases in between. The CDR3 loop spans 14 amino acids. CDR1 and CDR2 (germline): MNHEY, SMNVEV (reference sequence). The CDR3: CASRSWESNQPQHF. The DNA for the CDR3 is TGTGCCAGCAGGTCCTGGGAGAGCAATCAGCCCCAGCATTTT.

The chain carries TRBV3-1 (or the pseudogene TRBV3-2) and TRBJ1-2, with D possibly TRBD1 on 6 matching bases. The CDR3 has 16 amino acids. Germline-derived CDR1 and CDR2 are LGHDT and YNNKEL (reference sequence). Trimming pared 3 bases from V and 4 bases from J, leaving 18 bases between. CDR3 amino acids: CASSHDNRVPVYGYTF. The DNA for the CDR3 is TGTGCCAGCAGCCATGATAACAGGGTTCCCGTCTATGGCTACACCTTC.

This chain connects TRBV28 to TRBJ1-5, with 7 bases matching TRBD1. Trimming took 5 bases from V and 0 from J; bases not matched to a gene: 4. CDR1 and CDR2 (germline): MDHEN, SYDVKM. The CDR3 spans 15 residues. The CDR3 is CASSPTGTSNQPQHF. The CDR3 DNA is TGTGCCAGCAGTCCGACAGGGACTAGCAATCAGCCCCAGCATTTT.

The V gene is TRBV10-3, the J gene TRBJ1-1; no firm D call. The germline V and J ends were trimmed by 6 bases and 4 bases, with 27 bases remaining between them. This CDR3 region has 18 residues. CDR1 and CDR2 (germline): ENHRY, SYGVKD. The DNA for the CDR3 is TGTGCCATCAGCCCCCTCGGGATGGACCCTGGGCGTGGCACTGAAGCTTTCTTT. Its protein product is CAISPLGMDPGRGTEAFF.

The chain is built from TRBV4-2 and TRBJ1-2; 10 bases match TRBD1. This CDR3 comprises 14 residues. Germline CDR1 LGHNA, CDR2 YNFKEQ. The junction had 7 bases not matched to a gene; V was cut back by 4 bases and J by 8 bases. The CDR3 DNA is TGTGCCAGCAGCCCCGGACAGGGGGTAGGAGGCTACACCTTC. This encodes CASSPGQGVGGYTF.

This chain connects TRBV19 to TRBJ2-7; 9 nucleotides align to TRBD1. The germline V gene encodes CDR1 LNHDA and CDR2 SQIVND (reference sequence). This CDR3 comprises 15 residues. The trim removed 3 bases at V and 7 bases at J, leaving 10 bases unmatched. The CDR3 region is CASSIPGRDRDEQYF. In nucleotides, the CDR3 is TGTGCCAGTAGTATCCCGGGGCGGGACAGGGATGAGCAGTACTTC.

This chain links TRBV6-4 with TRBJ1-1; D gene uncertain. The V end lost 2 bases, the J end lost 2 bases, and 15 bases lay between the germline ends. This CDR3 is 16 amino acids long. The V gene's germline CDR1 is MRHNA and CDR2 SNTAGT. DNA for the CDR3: TGTGCCAGCAGTGACCCCCGACACGTACGAAACACTGAAGCTTTCTTT. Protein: CASSDPRHVRNTEAFF.

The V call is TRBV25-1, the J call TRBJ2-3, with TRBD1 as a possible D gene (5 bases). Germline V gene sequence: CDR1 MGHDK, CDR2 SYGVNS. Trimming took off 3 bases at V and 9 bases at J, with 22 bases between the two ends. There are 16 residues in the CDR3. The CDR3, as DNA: TGTGCCAGCAGTGATTCAGGGTTTTTCCCCATTGGCACGCAGTATTTT. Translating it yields CASSDSGFFPIGTQYF.

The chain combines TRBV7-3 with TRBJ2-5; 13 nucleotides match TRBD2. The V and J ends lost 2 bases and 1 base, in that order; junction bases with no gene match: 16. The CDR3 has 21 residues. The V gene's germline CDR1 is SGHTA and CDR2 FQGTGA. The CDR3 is CASSLGVRQGLAGVPQETQYF. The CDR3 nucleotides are TGTGCCAGCAGCTTAGGGGTTAGACAAGGACTAGCGGGGGTTCCCCAAGAGACCCAGTACTTC.

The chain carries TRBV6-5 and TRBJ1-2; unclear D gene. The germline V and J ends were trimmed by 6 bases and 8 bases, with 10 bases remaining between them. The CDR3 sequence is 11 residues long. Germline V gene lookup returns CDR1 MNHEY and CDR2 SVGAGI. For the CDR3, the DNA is TGTGCCAGCAGGGGCACCGGAGGCTACACCTTC. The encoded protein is CASRGTGGYTF.

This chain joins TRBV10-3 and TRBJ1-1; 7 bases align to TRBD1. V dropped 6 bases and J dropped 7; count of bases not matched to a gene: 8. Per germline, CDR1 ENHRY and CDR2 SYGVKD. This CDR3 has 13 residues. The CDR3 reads CAIREAQGVEAFF. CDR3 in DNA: TGTGCCATCAGAGAAGCGCAGGGGGTTGAAGCTTTCTTT.